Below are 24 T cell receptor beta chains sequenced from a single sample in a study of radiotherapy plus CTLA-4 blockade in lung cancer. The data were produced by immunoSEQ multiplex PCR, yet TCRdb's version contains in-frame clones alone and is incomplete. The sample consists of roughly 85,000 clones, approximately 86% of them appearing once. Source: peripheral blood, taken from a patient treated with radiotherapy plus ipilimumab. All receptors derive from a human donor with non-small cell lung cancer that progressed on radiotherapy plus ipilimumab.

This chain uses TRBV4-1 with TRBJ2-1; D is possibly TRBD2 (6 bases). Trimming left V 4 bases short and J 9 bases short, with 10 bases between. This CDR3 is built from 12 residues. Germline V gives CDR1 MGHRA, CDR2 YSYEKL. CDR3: CASSRLVGEQFF. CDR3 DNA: TGCGCCAGCAGCCGACTAGTGGGTGAGCAGTTCTTC.

The CDR3 reads CASSLVGQGGETQYF. In DNA form, the CDR3 reads TGTGCCAGCAGCTTAGTAGGACAGGGGGGAGAGACCCAGTACTTC. This chain joins TRBV7-9 and TRBJ2-5; the match to TRBD1 covers 10 bases. The V gene's germline CDR1 is SEHNR and CDR2 FQNEAQ (reference sequence). V gave up 1 base and J gave up 4 bases; unmatched junction bases: 3. The CDR3 sequence is 15 residues long.

The CDR3 sequence: CASSSIREAQPQHF. CDR3 bases: TGTGCCAGCAGTTCGATCAGGGAGGCCCAGCCCCAGCATTTT. V usage is TRBV28 and J usage is TRBJ1-5, with a tentative D call TRBD1 (5 bases). The CDR3 is 14 residues long. CDR1 MDHEN and CDR2 SYDVKM come from the germline V gene. Trimming pared 4 bases from V and 7 bases from J, leaving 14 bases between.

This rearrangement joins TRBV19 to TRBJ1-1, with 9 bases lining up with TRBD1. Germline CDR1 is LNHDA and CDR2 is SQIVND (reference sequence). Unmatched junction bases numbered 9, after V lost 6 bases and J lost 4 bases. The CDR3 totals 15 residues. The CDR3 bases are TGTGCCAGTAGCCGGGACAGGGATTCTGGCACTGAAGCTTTCTTT. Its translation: CASSRDRDSGTEAFF.

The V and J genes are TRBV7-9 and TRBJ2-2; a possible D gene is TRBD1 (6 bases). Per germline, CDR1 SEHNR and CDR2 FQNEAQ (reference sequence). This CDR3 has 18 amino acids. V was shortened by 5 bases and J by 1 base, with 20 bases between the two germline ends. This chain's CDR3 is CASSPRFGGAENTGELFF. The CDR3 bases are TGTGCCAGCAGCCCCCGCTTTGGGGGCGCGGAGAACACCGGGGAGCTGTTTTTT.

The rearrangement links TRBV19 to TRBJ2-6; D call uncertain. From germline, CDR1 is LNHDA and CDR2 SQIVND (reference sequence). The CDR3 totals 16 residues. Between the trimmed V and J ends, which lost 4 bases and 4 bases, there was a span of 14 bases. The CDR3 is CASSTLAYGGANVLTF. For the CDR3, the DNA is TGTGCCAGTAGTACCTTAGCTTATGGGGGGGCCAACGTCCTGACTTTC.

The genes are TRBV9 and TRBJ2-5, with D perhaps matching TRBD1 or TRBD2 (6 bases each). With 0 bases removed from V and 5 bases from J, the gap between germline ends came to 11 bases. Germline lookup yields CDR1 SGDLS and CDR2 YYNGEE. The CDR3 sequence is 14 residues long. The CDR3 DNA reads TGTGCCAGCAGCGTAGACGGGGGCCGGGAGACCCAGTACTTC. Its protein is CASSVDGGRETQYF.

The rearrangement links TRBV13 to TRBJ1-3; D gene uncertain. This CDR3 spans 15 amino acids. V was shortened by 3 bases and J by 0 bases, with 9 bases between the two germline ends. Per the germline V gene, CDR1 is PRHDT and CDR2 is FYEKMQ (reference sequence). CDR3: CASSFLVLSGNTIYF. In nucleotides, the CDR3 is TGTGCCAGCAGCTTCTTGGTGCTCTCTGGAAACACCATATATTTT.

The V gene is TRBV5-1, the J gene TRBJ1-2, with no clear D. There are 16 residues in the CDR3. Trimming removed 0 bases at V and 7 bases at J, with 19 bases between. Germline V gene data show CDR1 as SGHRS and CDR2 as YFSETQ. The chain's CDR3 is CASSLGSPTLISGYTF. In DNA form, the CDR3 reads TGCGCCAGCAGCTTGGGTTCCCCGACTTTAATTTCTGGCTACACCTTC. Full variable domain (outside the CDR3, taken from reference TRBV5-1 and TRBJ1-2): KAGVTQTPRYLIKTRGQQVTLSCSPISGHRSVSWYQQTPGQGLQFLFEYFSETQRNKGNFPGRFSGRQFSNSRSEMNVSTLELGDSALYLCASSLGSPTLISGYTFGSGTRLTVV.

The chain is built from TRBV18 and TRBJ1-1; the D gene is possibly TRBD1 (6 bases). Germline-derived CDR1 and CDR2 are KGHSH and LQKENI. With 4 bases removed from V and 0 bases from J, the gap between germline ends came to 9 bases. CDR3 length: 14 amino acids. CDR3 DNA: TGTGCCAGCTCACAGCAGGGGTTGAACACTGAAGCTTTCTTT. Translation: CASSQQGLNTEAFF.

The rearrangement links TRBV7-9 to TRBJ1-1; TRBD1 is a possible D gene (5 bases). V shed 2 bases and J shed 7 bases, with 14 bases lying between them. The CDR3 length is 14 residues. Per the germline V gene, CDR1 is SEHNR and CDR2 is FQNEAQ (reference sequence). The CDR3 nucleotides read TGTGCCAGCAGCTTAAGGGACCCCGGCGGTGAAGCTTTCTTT. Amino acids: CASSLRDPGGEAFF.

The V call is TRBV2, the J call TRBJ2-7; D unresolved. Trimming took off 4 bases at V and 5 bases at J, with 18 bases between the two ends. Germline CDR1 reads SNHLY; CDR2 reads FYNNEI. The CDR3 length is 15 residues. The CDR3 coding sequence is TGTGCCAGCAGTGCAACGGTAGGCAAGCCCAACGAGCAGTACTTC. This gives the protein CASSATVGKPNEQYF.

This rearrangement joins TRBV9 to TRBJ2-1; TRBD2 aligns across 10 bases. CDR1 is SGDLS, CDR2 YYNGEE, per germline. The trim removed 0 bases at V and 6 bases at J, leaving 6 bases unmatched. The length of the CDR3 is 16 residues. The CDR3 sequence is CASSVGPSGGSNEQFF. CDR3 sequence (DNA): TGTGCCAGCAGCGTAGGTCCTAGCGGGGGAAGCAATGAGCAGTTCTTC.

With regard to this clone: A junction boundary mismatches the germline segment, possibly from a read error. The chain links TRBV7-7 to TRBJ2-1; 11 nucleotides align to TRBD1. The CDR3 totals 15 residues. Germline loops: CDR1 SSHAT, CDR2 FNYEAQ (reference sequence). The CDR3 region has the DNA TGTGCTAGCAGCCAGGACAGGGGGCTTTACAATGAGCAGTTCTTC. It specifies CASSQDRGLYNEQFF.

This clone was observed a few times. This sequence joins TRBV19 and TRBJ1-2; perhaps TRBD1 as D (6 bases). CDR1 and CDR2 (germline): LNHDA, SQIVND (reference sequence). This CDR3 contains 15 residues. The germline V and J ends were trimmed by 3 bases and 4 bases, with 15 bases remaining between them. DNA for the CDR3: TGTGCCAGTAGTATTGACCGACAGGCTTTCTATGGCTACACCTTC. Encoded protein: CASSIDRQAFYGYTF. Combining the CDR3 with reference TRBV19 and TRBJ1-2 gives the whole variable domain DGGITQSPKYLFRKEGQNVTLSCEQNLNHDAMYWYRQDPGQGLRLIYYSQIVNDFQKGDIAEGYSVSREKKESFPLTVTSAQKNPTAFYLCASSIDRQAFYGYTFGSGTRLTVV.

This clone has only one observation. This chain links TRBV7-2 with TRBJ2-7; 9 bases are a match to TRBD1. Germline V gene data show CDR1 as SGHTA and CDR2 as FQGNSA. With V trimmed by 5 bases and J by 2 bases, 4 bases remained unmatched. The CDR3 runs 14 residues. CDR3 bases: TGTGCCAGCAGCCCGGGACAGGGTCCCTACGAGCAGTACTTC. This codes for CASSPGQGPYEQYF.

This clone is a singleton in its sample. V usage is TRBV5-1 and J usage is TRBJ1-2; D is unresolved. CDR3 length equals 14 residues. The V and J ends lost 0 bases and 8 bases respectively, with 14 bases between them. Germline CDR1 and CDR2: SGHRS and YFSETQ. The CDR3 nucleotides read TGCGCCAGCAGCTTGGGACGTACTGGCGAGGGCTACACCTTC. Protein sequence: CASSLGRTGEGYTF.

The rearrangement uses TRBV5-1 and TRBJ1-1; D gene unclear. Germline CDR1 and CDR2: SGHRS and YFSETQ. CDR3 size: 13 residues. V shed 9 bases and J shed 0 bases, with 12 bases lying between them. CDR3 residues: CATRATVNTEAFF. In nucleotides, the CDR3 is TGCGCCACCCGCGCAACAGTGAACACTGAAGCTTTCTTT.

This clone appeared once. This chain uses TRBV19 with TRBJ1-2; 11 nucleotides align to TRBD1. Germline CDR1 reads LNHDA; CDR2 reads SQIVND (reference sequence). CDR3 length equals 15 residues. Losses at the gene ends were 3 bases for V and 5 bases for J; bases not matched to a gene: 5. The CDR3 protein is CASSIRTGGEYGYTF. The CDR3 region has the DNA TGTGCCAGTAGTATTCGGACAGGGGGCGAATATGGCTACACCTTC. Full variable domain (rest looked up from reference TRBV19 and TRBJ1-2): DGGITQSPKYLFRKEGQNVTLSCEQNLNHDAMYWYRQDPGQGLRLIYYSQIVNDFQKGDIAEGYSVSREKKESFPLTVTSAQKNPTAFYLCASSIRTGGEYGYTFGSGTRLTVV.

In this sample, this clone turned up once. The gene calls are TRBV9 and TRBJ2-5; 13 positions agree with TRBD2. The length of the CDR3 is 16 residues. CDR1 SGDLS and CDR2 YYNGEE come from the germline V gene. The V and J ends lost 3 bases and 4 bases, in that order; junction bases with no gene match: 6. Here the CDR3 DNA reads TGTGCCAGCAGCGACCGACTAGCGGGAGGTTTAGAGACCCAGTACTTC. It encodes CASSDRLAGGLETQYF.

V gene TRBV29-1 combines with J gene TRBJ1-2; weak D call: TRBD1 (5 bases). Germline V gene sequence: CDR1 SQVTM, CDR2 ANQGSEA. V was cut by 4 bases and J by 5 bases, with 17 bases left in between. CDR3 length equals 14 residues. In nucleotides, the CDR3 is TGCAGCGTTGCTACATCTGGCGGGACTTATGGCTACACCTTC. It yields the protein CSVATSGGTYGYTF.

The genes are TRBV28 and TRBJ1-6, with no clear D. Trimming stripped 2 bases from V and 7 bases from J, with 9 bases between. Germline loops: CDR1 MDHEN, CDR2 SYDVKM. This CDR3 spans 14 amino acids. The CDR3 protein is CASSLPGPNSPLHF. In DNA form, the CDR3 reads TGTGCCAGCAGTTTACCTGGGCCCAATTCACCCCTCCACTTT.

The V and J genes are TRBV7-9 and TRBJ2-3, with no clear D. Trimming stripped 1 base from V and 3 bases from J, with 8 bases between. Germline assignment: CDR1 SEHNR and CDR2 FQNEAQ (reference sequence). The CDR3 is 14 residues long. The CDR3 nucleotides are TGTGCCAGCAGCTTAGATATGGCAACAGATACGCAGTATTTT. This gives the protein CASSLDMATDTQYF.

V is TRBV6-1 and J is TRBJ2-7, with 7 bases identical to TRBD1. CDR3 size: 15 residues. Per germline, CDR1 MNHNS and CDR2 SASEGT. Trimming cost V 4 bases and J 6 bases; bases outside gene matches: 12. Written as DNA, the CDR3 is TGTGCCAGCAGTGGGCTGACAGGGTTCTCGCGCGAGCAGTACTTC. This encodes CASSGLTGFSREQYF.